The clone carrying this T cell receptor beta chain was detected only a few times. Study processing details: Estimation of nucleated cell counts relied on the amplification of reference gene primers. Repertoires were generated with immunoSEQ multiplex PCR, while TCRdb's copy carries only in-frame clones and drops some. D and trimming were read from the DNA, whereas the V and J calls and clone size are those reported in that table. The sample contains 190,000 or so clones, around 89% of which appear only once. The CDR3 is 15 amino acids. Per the germline V gene, CDR1 is MNHNY and CDR2 is SVGAGI (reference sequence). With V trimmed by 4 bases and J by 7 bases, 7 bases remained unmatched. This sample was taken from a study of blood T cell repertoires in COVID-19. Study background: Donors in the United States, Italy and Spain gave samples during acute or convalescent COVID-19.

Specimen: peripheral blood. V is TRBV6-6 and J is TRBJ2-3; 11 nucleotides match TRBD2. The sequence was collected from a man aged 50 to 60 with acute or convalescent COVID-19. The chain's CDR3 is CASSSLAGGTHTQYF. CDR3 DNA: TGTGCCAGCAGTTCCTTAGCGGGGGGGACCCATACGCAGTATTTT.